Each of the 6 T cell receptor beta chains below was sequenced from the same sample in a study of beta chain features in type 1 diabetes. The whole isolated RNA underwent reverse transcription, so sequencing captured expressed TCRB transcripts. Using immunoSEQ multiplex PCR, the repertoire was profiled, and TCRdb retains in-frame clones only, with some absent. This sample yields about 150,000 clones, of which about 7.3% are seen a single time; 0.55% to 0.75% belongs to the top ten. The sequenced sample was central memory CD4+ T cells from blood. The receptors shown here come from a man aged 18 to 30 in good health.

This clone was counted ten times or more. The rearrangement links TRBV7-6 to TRBJ2-3; TRBD2 matches at 10 bases. Germline values: CDR1 SGHVS, CDR2 FNYEAQ. This CDR3 is 14 amino acids long. The V and J ends lost 5 bases and 4 bases, in that order; junction bases with no gene match: 3. The CDR3 here is CASSVLAGSDTQYF. CDR3 nucleotide sequence: TGTGCCAGCAGCGTACTAGCGGGGTCAGATACGCAGTATTTT.

This clone was seen more than once but under ten times. The rearrangement joins TRBV7-3 to TRBJ2-1, with 8 bases matching TRBD2. This CDR3 has 14 amino acids. Germline CDR1 SGHTA, CDR2 FQGTGA. J was trimmed by 8 bases and V by 4 bases; bases with no gene match: 7. The CDR3, as DNA: TGTGCCAGCAGCTCGTCACTAGCGGTGGATGAGCAGTTCTTC. This gives the protein CASSSSLAVDEQFF.

This clone was found many times. This chain uses TRBV29-1 with TRBJ2-4, with TRBD1 identical over 9 bases. The CDR3 sequence is 15 residues long. CDR1 SQVTM and CDR2 ANQGSEA come from the germline V gene. The V gene end was trimmed by 7 bases and the J gene end by 9 bases; junction bases not matched to a gene: 16. In nucleotides, the CDR3 is TGCAGCGCCTTAAACAGGGGGCGAATCGTCTCCATTCAGTACTTC. This translates into CSALNRGRIVSIQYF.

This clone appeared a few times. The rearrangement uses TRBV7-9 and TRBJ2-5, with D perhaps TRBD1 (5 bases). The ends were cut back, 8 bases at V and 1 base at J, with 14 bases in the middle. The CDR3 extends over 14 amino acids. CDR1 is SEHNR and CDR2 is FQNEAQ in the germline V gene (reference sequence). The CDR3 bases are TGTGCCAGCCGGCCCCCTGGGGCCCAAGAGACCCAGTACTTC. Its protein product is CASRPPGAQETQYF.

This clone was seen more than once but under ten times. V is TRBV2 and J is TRBJ1-1, with 7 bases fitting TRBD1. In germline, CDR1 is SNHLY, CDR2 FYNNEI. Trimming cost V 5 bases and J 6 bases; bases outside gene matches: 9. The CDR3 is made up of 14 amino acids. The CDR3, as DNA: TGTGCCAGCAGTTCCCAGACAGGGCGGTCTGAAGCTTTCTTT. Protein sequence: CASSSQTGRSEAFF.

The V call is TRBV30, the J call TRBJ1-2; D is possibly TRBD1 (5 bases). The CDR3 totals 15 residues. CDR1 is GTSNPN, CDR2 SVGIG, per germline (reference sequence). The V and J ends lost 3 bases and 0 bases respectively, with 14 bases between them. CDR3 protein: CAWSETAGANYGYTF. CDR3 coding DNA: TGTGCCTGGAGCGAGACAGCTGGAGCTAACTATGGCTACACCTTC.